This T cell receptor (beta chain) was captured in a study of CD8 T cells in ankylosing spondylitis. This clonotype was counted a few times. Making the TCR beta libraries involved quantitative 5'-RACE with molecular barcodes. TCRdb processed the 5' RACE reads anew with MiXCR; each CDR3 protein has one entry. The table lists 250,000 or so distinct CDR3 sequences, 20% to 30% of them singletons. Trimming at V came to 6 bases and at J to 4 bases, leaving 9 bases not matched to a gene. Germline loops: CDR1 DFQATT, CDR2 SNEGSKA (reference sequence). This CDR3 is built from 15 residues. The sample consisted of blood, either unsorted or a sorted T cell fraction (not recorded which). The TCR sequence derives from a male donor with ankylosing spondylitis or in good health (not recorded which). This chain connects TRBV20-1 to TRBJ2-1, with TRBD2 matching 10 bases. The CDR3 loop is CSATQLAGFYNEQFF. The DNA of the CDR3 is TGCAGTGCCACCCAACTAGCGGGGTTTTACAATGAGCAGTTCTTC.